This T cell receptor (beta chain) was observed in a study of radiation and T cells in renal cell carcinoma. Documented time point: blood 4 weeks post-SBRT, at nephrectomy. This sample's treatment: 15 Gy SBRT to primary tumor, nephrectomy 4 weeks later. The patient's renal cell carcinoma had clear cell pathology. Method: immunoSEQ multiplex PCR; TCRdb's copy keeps in-frame clones and lacks some. The sample yields 140,000 or so clones, 86% seen once. Sequences were derived from blood, sampled from a patient whose treatment included radiotherapy and nephrectomy. The source of this sequence is a woman in her forties or fifties with renal cell carcinoma.

The CDR3 loop reads CASSPMPGDSNQPQHF. Here the CDR3 DNA reads TGCGCCAGCAGCCCCATGCCGGGGGATAGCAATCAGCCCCAGCATTTT. The J gene is TRBJ1-5, the V gene TRBV5-1; D is perhaps TRBD1 (5 bases). Germline CDR1 is SGHRS and CDR2 is YFSETQ. This CDR3 comprises 16 residues. V lost 4 bases and J 0 bases, leaving 14 bases between the germline ends.